The 6 T cell receptor beta chains reported below all come from one sample, sequenced in a study of control samples from healthy donors and cancer patients. The method was immunoSEQ multiplex PCR; TCRdb's version includes in-frame clones alone and lacks a portion of them. The sample has under 200,000 clones. Sequencing input: blood. Every receptor here comes from a woman aged 30 to 39 in good health.

The chain combines TRBV5-4 with TRBJ2-7; a weak D match, TRBD2 (5 bases). V lost 1 base to trimming and J lost 2 bases, with 16 bases between them. The germline V gene encodes CDR1 SGHNT and CDR2 YYREEE (reference sequence). The CDR3 loop spans 16 amino acids. The CDR3 DNA reads as TGTGCCAGCAGCTTGTCGAGGGTTCTCGGACCCTACGAGCAGTACTTC. This translates into CASSLSRVLGPYEQYF.

The rearrangement joins TRBV4-1 to TRBJ1-5; D ambiguous. V was shortened by 1 base and J by 9 bases, with 25 bases between the two germline ends. Germline V gene lookup returns CDR1 MGHRA and CDR2 YSYEKL. The length of the CDR3 is 18 residues. The CDR3, as DNA: TGCGCCAGCAGCCAAGGAACTCCACGGGGAGGGTTTGACCGGCCCCAGCATTTT. It yields the protein CASSQGTPRGGFDRPQHF.

J is TRBJ1-3 and V is TRBV5-1; TRBD1 matches 7 bases. The CDR3 runs to 17 residues. Germline-derived CDR1 and CDR2 are SGHRS and YFSETQ. With V trimmed by 0 bases and J by 2 bases, 8 bases remained unmatched. The CDR3 protein is CASSLGPGGGPGNTIYF. DNA for the CDR3: TGCGCCAGCAGCTTGGGGCCAGGGGGAGGGCCTGGAAACACCATATATTTT.

The chain employs TRBV3-1 (or the pseudogene TRBV3-2) and TRBJ2-7; perhaps TRBD1 as D (5 bases). CDR3 length: 14 residues. The germline gives CDR1 LGHDT, CDR2 YNNKEL (reference sequence). V lost 1 base and J lost 2, with 9 bases in between. The CDR3 nucleotides are TGTGCCAGCAGCCAAGTGGGGCTCCCCTACGAGCAGTACTTC. It translates to CASSQVGLPYEQYF.

CDR3 region: CASSYNTGEFVDTQYF. CDR3 nucleotides: TGTGCCAGCAGTTACAACACAGGGGAGTTTGTAGATACGCAGTATTTT. J is TRBJ2-3 and V is TRBV6-5; 7 nucleotides line up with TRBD1. CDR1 is MNHEY and CDR2 is SVGAGI in the germline V gene. The CDR3 loop spans 16 amino acids. V shed 2 bases and J 5 bases; nucleotides not matched to a gene: 10.

V is TRBV13 and J is TRBJ1-2, with a weak D call TRBD1 (6 bases). Between the trimmed V and J ends, which lost 5 bases and 0 bases, there was a span of 22 bases. This CDR3 region has 18 residues. Germline loops: CDR1 PRHDT, CDR2 FYEKMQ (reference sequence). The CDR3 loop is CASSKTRGAQSPNYGYTF. CDR3 DNA: TGTGCCAGCAGCAAGACGCGGGGGGCCCAGTCACCTAACTATGGCTACACCTTC. The full variable domain, in which reference TRBV13 and TRBJ1-2 provide the parts outside the CDR3, is AAGVIQSPRHLIKEKRETATLKCYPIPRHDTVYWYQQGPGQDPQFLISFYEKMQSDKGSIPDRFSAQQFSDYHSELNMSSLELGDSALYFCASSKTRGAQSPNYGYTFGSGTRLTVV.